The clone carrying this T cell receptor beta chain appeared a few times. This record comes from a study of blood T cell repertoires in COVID-19. Profiled with immunoSEQ multiplex PCR; TCRdb holds only in-frame clones, not every one. The sample holds nearly 300,000 clones; roughly 89% are singletons and the top ten take less than 3.5%. Exposed participants encountered a COVID-19 case during the 2 weeks preceding study entry. The CDR3 has 15 amino acids. The germline gives CDR1 MNHNS, CDR2 SASEGT. Trimming removed 0 bases from V and 8 bases from J, with 11 bases in between. This chain connects TRBV6-1 to TRBJ1-6, with D tentatively TRBD1 (6 bases). The clonotype was recovered from a woman aged 45-65 years who had been exposed to COVID-19. Sequenced material: PBMCs or T cells enriched from blood (not recorded which). This CDR3 is CASSEAWTADSPLHF. The DNA of the CDR3 is TGTGCCAGCAGTGAAGCTTGGACAGCGGATTCACCCCTCCACTTT.